This T cell receptor (beta chain) is from a study of blood T cell repertoires in COVID-19. Across the study: Whether acute or convalescent, the COVID-19 samples came from the United States, Italy and Spain. PBMCs, B-cell-depleted T cells, or T cells provided the cDNA or gDNA that made up the material.

The ends were cut back, 6 bases at V and 2 bases at J, with 7 bases in the middle. The CDR3 loop spans 11 amino acids. The germline gives CDR1 SQVTM, CDR2 ANQGSEA. Per the original data handling: Counts of nucleated cells, estimated from reference gene primer amplification, were obtained. Generated by immunoSEQ multiplex PCR, the TCRdb table keeps only in-frame clones and is missing some. The DNA was the basis for D and trimming; V, J and clone size are from that table. The sample lists some 460,000 clones; about 89% were seen once. The chain joins TRBV29-1 to TRBJ1-2; no clear D. What was sequenced was peripheral blood. This clonotype was obtained from a woman between 25 and 40 years old with acute or convalescent COVID-19. Here the CDR3 DNA reads TGCAGCGTAGGAGACAACTATGGCTACACCTTC. Translated: CSVGDNYGYTF.